This TCR beta chain appears in the sequencing data of a study of T cells in women clearing cervical HPV infection. Assay: immunoSEQ multiplex PCR; the TCRdb copy retains only in-frame clones and omits some. The sample yields 30,000 to 45,000 clones, of which the top ten take up around 3.5%. Per the germline V gene, CDR1 is MGHRA and CDR2 is YSYEKL. CDR3 length equals 16 residues. V lost 4 bases, J lost 2 bases, and 11 bases stayed unmatched. Note on this clone: The read finishes 3 residues shy of the CDR3 end, and the germline J gene is used to complete it.

The source is a woman aged 18 to 75 with a cervical HPV16 infection that either progressed to CIN3+ or cleared (not recorded which). The chain joins TRBV4-1 to TRBJ2-7, with 7 bases aligning to TRBD2. The sequencing sample was made of blood buffy coat. The CDR3 sequence is CASSPSLVLAAYEQYF. CDR3 DNA, as far as it was read: TGCGCCAGCAGCCCTTCCTTGGTGCTAGCGGCCTACGAG.